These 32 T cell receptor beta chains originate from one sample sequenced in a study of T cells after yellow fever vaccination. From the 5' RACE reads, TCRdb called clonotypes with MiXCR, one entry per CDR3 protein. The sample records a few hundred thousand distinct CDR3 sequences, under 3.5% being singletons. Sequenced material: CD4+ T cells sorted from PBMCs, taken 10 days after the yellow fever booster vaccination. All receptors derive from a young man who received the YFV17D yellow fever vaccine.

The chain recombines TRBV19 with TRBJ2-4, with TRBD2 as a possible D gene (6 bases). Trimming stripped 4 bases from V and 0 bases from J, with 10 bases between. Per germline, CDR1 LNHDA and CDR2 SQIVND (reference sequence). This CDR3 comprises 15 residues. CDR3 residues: CASSTGTLAKNIQYF. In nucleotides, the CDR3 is TGTGCCAGTAGTACCGGGACTTTAGCCAAAAACATTCAGTACTTC.

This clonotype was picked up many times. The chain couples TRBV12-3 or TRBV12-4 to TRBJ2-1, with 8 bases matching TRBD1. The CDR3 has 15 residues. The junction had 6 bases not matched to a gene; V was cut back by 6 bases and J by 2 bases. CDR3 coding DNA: TGTGCCAGCAGCCTCGACAGGGGCACCTACAATGAGCAGTTCTTC. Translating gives CASSLDRGTYNEQFF.

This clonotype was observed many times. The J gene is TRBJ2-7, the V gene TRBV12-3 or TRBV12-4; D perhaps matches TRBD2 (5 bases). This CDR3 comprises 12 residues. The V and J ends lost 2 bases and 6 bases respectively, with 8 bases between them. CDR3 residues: CASSLSGGEQYV. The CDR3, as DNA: TGTGCCAGCAGTTTAAGCGGAGGCGAGCAGTACGTC.

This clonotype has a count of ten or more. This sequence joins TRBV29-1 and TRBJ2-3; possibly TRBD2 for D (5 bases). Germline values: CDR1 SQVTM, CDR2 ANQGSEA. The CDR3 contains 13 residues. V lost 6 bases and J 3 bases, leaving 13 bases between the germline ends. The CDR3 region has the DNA TGCAGCGTCGAACGTGGGAGTACAGATACGCAGTATTTT. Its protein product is CSVERGSTDTQYF.

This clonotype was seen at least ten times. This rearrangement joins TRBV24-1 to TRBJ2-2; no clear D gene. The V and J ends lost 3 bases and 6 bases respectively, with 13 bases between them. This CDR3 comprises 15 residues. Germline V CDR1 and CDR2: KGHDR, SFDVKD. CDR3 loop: CATSDSGVGAGELFF. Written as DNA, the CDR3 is TGTGCCACCAGTGATAGTGGGGTTGGAGCCGGGGAGCTGTTTTTT.

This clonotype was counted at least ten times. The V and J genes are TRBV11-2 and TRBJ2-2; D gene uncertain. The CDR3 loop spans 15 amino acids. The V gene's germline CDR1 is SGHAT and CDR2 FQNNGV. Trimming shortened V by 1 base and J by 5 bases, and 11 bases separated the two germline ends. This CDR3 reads CASSLVGPSTGELFF. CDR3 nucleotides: TGTGCCAGCAGCTTAGTTGGCCCTAGTACCGGGGAGCTGTTTTTT.

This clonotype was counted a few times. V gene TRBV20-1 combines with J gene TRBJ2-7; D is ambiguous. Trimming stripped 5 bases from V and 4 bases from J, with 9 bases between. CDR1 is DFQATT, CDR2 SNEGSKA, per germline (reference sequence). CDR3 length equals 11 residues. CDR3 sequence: CSALGPYEQYV. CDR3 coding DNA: TGCAGTGCTCTTGGCCCGTACGAGCAGTACGTC.

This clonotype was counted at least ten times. The chain's CDR3 is CASSLALGGSNQPQHF. CDR3 DNA sequence: TGTGCCAGCAGCTTGGCCCTAGGGGGAAGCAATCAGCCCCAGCATTTT. V usage is TRBV5-6 and J usage is TRBJ1-5, with D possibly being TRBD1 (6 bases). Per germline, CDR1 SGHDT and CDR2 YYEEEE. V was cut by 0 bases and J by 1 base, with 11 bases left in between. This CDR3 is built from 16 residues.

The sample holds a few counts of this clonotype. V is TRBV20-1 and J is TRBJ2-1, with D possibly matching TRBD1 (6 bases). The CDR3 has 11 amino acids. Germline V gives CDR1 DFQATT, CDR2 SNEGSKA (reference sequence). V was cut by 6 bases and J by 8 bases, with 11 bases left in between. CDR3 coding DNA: TGCAGTGCCAGGACAGACTATGAGCAGTTCTTC. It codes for CSARTDYEQFF.

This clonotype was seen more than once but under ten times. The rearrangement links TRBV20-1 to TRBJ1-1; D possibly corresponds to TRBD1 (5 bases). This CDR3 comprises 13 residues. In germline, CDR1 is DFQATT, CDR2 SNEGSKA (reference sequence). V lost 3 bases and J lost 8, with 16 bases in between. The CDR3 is CSARGLLEAEAFF. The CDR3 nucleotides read TGCAGTGCTAGGGGACTTCTGGAGGCCGAAGCTTTCTTT.

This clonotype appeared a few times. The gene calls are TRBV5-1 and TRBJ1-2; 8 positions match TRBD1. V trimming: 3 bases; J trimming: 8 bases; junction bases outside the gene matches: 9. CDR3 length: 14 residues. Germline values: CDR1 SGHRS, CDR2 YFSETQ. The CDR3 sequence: CASSSTNRGMGYTF. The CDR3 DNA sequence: TGCGCCAGCAGCTCGACAAACAGGGGGATGGGCTACACCTTC.

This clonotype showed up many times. CDR3 sequence reads: CASRTGQGRTDTQYF. CDR3 in DNA: TGTGCCAGCAGAACCGGACAGGGCCGCACAGATACGCAGTATTTT. The rearrangement uses TRBV28 and TRBJ2-3; 8 bases align to TRBD1. V was clipped by 6 bases and J by 1 base; unmatched bases: 6. The germline CDR1 and CDR2 sequences are MDHEN and SYDVKM. The CDR3 runs 15 residues.

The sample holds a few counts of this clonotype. This CDR3 is CASSLGRTGAADTQYF. The CDR3 nucleotides are TGTGCCAGCAGCCTTGGGAGGACAGGGGCTGCAGATACGCAGTATTTT. The gene calls are TRBV5-6 and TRBJ2-3; 9 bases are shared with TRBD1. The CDR3 is 16 residues long. The germline V gene encodes CDR1 SGHDT and CDR2 YYEEEE. Trimming cost V 4 bases and J 4 bases; bases outside gene matches: 10. Together with reference TRBV5-6 and TRBJ2-3, the CDR3 gives the full variable domain: DAGVTQSPTHLIKTRGQQVTLRCSPKSGHDTVSWYQQALGQGPQFIFQYYEEEERQRGNFPDRFSGHQFPNYSSELNVNALLLGDSALYLCASSLGRTGAADTQYFGPGTRLTVL.

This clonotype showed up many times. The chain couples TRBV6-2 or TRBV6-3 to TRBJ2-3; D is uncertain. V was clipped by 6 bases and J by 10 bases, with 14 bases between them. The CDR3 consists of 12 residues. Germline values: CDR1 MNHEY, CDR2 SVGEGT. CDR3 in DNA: TGTGCCAGCAGGGAAAGCGTGGTTGCGCAGTATTTT. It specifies CASRESVVAQYF.

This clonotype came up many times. CDR3: CASSRDRGLSYGYTF. CDR3 bases: TGCGCCAGCAGCCGCGACAGGGGGCTAAGCTATGGCTACACCTTC. J is TRBJ1-2 and V is TRBV4-3; TRBD1 matches at 10 bases. J was trimmed by 4 bases and V by 4 bases; bases with no gene match: 6. The germline V gene has CDR1 LGHNA and CDR2 YSLEER. The CDR3 contains 15 residues.

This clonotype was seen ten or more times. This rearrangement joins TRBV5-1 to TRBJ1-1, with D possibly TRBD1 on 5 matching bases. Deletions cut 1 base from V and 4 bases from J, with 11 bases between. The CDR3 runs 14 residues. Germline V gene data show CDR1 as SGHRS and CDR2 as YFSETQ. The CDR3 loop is CASSLFGGSTEAFF. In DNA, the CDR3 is TGCGCCAGCAGCTTGTTTGGGGGTAGCACTGAAGCTTTCTTT.

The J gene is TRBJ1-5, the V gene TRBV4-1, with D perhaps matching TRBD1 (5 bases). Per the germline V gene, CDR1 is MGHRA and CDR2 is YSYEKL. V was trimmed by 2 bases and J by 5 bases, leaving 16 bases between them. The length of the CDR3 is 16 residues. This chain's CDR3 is CASSQSLRAGDQPQHF. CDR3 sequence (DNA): TGCGCCAGCAGCCAATCCCTCAGGGCGGGGGATCAGCCCCAGCATTTT.

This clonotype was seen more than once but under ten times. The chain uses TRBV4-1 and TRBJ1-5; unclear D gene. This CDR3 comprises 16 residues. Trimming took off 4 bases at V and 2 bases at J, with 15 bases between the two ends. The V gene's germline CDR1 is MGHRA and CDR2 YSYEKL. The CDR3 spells CASSRTEVGGNQPQHF. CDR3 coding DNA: TGCGCCAGCAGCCGTACGGAGGTAGGCGGCAATCAGCCCCAGCATTTT.

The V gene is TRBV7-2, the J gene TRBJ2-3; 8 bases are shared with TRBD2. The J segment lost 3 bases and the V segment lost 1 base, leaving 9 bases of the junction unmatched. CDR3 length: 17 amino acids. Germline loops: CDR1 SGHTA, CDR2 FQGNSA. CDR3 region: CASSLGLPAGATDTQYF. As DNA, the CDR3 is TGTGCCAGCAGCTTAGGGCTACCAGCGGGGGCTACAGATACGCAGTATTTT. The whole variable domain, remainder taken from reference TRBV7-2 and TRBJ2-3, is GAGVSQSPSNKVTEKGKDVELRCDPISGHTALYWYRQSLGQGLEFLIYFQGNSAPDKSGLPSDRFSAERTGGSVSTLTIQRTQQEDSAVYLCASSLGLPAGATDTQYFGPGTRLTVL.

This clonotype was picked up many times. Here the CDR3 reads CAITAQENTGELFF. The CDR3 region has the DNA TGTGCCATCACCGCCCAGGAGAACACCGGGGAGCTGTTTTTT. V is TRBV10-3 and J is TRBJ2-2; no clear D gene. Trimming stripped 7 bases from V and 1 base from J, with 10 bases between. This CDR3 comprises 14 residues. Germline loops: CDR1 ENHRY, CDR2 SYGVKD.

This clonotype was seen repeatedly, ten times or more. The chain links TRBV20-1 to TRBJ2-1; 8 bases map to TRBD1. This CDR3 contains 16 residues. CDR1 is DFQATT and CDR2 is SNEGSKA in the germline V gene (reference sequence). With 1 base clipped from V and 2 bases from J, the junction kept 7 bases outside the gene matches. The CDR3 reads CSARGTGKVTYNEQFF. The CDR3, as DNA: TGCAGTGCTAGAGGGACAGGGAAGGTGACCTACAATGAGCAGTTCTTC.

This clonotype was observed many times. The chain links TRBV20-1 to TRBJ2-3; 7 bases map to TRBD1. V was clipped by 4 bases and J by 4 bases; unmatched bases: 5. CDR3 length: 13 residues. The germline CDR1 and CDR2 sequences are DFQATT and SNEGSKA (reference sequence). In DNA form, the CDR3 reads TGCAGTGCTAAAGGGGGCGCGGCAGATACGCAGTATTTT. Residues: CSAKGGAADTQYF.

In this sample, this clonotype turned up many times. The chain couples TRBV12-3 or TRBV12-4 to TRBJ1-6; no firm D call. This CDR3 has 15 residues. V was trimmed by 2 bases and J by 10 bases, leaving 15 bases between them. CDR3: CASSLNWGGESPLHF. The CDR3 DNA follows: TGTGCCAGCAGTTTAAATTGGGGAGGAGAGTCACCCCTCCACTTT.

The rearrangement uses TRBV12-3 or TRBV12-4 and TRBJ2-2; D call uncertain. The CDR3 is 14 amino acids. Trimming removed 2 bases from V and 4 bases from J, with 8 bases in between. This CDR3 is CASSLLVSTGELFF. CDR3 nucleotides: TGTGCCAGCAGTTTACTAGTCAGCACCGGGGAGCTGTTTTTT.

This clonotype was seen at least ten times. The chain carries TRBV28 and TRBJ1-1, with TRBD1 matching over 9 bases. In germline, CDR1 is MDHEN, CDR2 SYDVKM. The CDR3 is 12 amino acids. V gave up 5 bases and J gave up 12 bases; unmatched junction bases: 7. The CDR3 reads CASSHRDRETFF. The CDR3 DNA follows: TGTGCCAGCAGTCACCGGGACAGGGAAACTTTCTTT.

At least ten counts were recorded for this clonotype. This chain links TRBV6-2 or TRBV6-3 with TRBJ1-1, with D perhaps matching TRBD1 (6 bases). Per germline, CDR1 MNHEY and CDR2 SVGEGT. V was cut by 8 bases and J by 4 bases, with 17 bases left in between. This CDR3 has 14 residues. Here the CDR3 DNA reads TGTGCCAGCGGGCGGCCCCGGGGGCCCACTGAAGCTTTCTTT. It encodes CASGRPRGPTEAFF.

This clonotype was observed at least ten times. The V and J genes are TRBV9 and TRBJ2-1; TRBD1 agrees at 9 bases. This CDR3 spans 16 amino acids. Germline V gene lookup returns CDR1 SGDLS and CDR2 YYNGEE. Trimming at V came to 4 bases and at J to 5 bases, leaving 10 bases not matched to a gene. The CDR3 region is CASSLTGTGFDNEQFF. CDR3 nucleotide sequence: TGTGCCAGCAGCTTGACCGGGACAGGGTTTGACAATGAGCAGTTCTTC.

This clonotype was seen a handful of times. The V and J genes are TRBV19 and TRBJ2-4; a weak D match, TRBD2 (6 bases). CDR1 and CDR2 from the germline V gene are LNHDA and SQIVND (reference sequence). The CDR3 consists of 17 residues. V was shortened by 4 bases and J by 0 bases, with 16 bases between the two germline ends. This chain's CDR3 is CASSKGLYSLAKNIQYF. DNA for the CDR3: TGTGCCAGTAGTAAGGGACTTTACTCACTAGCCAAAAACATTCAGTACTTC.

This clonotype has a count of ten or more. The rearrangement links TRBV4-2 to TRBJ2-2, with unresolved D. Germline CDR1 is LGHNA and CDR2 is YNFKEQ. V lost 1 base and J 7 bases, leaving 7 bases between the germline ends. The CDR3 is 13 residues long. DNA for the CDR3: TGTGCCAGCAGCCAAGGCGCGGACGGGGAGCTGTTTTTT. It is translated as CASSQGADGELFF.

The DNA of the CDR3 is TGTGCCACCAGTGGCACAGGGGGTCAGCCCCAGCATTTT. As protein: CATSGTGGQPQHF. The chain recombines TRBV24-1 with TRBJ1-5; TRBD1 aligns across 8 bases. Per the germline V gene, CDR1 is KGHDR and CDR2 is SFDVKD. The CDR3 is 13 residues long. V was clipped by 5 bases and J by 6 bases; unmatched bases: 2.

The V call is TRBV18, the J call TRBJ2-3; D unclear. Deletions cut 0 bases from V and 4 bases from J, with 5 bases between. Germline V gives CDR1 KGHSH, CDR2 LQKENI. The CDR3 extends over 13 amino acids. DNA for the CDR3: TGTGCCAGCTCACCACCTCCCCCAGATACGCAGTATTTT. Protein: CASSPPPPDTQYF.

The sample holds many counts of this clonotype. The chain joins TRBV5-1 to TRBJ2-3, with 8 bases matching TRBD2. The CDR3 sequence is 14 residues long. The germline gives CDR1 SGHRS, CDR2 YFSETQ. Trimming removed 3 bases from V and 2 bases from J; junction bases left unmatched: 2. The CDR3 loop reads CASSSGGYTDTQYF. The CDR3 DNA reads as TGCGCCAGCAGCTCGGGGGGGTACACAGATACGCAGTATTTT.